This note documents a single T cell receptor (beta chain) sequence. This entry is derived from a study of blood T cell repertoires in COVID-19. Study as a whole: Specimens from acute and convalescent COVID-19 originated in the United States, Italy and Spain.

Sequenced by immunoSEQ multiplex PCR; TCRdb stores in-frame clones only, minus some. Of roughly 100,000 clones listed, around 87% are singletons. CDR3 size: 15 residues. Germline V CDR1 and CDR2: SGHKS, YYEKEE (reference sequence). V was cut by 5 bases and J by 0 bases, with 13 bases left in between. Sequencing was performed on peripheral blood. This TCR was sampled from a human donor in a cohort sampled during active COVID-19. The J gene is TRBJ2-3, the V gene TRBV5-5, with D possibly matching TRBD2 (6 bases). The CDR3 spells CASSHYGRSTDTQYF. The CDR3 DNA is TGTGCCAGCAGTCATTATGGGAGGAGCACAGATACGCAGTATTTT.